Listed here is a single T cell receptor beta chain. Repertoires were generated with immunoSEQ multiplex PCR, while TCRdb's copy carries only in-frame clones and drops some. The sample lists about 90,000 clones, approximately 90% seen once, with 0.33% in the top ten. These data are taken from a study of OX40 agonist ivuxolimab in advanced cancers. In the study overall: Patients achieving partial responses numbered three: one hepatocellular carcinoma case and two cutaneous melanoma cases.

Losses at the gene ends were 6 bases for V and 5 bases for J; bases not matched to a gene: 6. The CDR3 totals 15 residues. Germline V gene sequence: CDR1 ENHRY, CDR2 SYGVKD. The input for sequencing was CD4+ or CD8+ T cells sorted from blood, taken in a trial of the OX40 agonist ivuxolimab. This TCR was sampled from an adult with an advanced solid tumor such as melanoma, head and neck, liver or kidney cancer. The chain is built from TRBV10-3 and TRBJ2-5; 13 nucleotides align to TRBD2. The CDR3 DNA is TGTGCCATCAGAGAAGGGACTAGCGGGACGGAGACCCAGTACTTC. Translating gives CAIREGTSGTETQYF.